This TCR beta chain was captured by sequencing in a study of CD8 T cells in ankylosing spondylitis. Study observations and caveats: Fewer than ten highly homologous variants made up a TCR beta motif, and this motif appeared characteristic of ankylosing spondylitis blood. Significantly higher representation of disease-linked clones was reported for matched ankylosing spondylitis synovial fluid.

This clonotype was seen many times. Its antigen is undetermined. The V gene's germline CDR1 is DFQATT and CDR2 SNEGSKA (reference sequence). V was shortened by 0 bases and J by 4 bases, with 13 bases between the two germline ends. This CDR3 contains 15 residues. Quantitative 5'-RACE with molecular barcodes produced the TCR beta libraries. TCRdb recomputed calls from the 5' RACE reads with MiXCR, one row per CDR3 protein. The sample yields hundreds of thousands of distinct CDR3 sequences, 8% to 9.5% seen once. The TCR comes from a male donor with ankylosing spondylitis or in good health (not recorded which). The V call is TRBV20-1, the J call TRBJ2-1; the D gene is possibly TRBD1 (5 bases). Sequenced sample: blood, either unsorted or a sorted T cell fraction (not recorded which). In DNA form, the CDR3 reads TGCAGTGCTAGAGATCCAGGGAAAAGGTACAATGAGCAGTTCTTC. Protein product: CSARDPGKRYNEQFF.